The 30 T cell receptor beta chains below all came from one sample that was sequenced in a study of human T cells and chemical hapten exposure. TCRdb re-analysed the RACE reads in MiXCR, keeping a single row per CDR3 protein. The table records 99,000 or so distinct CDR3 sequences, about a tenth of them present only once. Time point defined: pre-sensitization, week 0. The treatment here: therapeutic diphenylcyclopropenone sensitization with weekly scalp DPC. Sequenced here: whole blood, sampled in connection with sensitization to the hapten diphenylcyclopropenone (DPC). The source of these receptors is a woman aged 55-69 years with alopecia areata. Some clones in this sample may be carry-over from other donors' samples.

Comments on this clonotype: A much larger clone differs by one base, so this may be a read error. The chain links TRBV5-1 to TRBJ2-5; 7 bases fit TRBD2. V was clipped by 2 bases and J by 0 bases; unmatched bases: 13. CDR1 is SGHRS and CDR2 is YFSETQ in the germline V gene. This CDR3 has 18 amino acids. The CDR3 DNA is TGCGCCAGCAGCTTCCCCTTCCTGGCAAGCGGGGACCAAGAGACCCAGTACTTC. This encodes CASSFPFLASGDQETQYF.

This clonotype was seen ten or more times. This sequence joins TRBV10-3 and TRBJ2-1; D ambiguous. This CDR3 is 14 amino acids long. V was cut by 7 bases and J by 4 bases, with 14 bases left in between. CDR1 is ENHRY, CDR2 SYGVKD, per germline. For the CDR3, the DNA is TGTGCCATCAAAACTGAAGAACCGTACAATGAGCAGTTCTTC. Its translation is CAIKTEEPYNEQFF.

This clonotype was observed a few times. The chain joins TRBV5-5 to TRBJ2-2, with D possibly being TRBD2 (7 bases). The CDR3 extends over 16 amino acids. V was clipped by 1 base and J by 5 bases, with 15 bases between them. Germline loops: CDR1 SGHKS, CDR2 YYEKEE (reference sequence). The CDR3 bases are TGTGCCAGCAGCTTGAGAGGCGCGGGGGCTACCGGGGAGCTGTTTTTT. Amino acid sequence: CASSLRGAGATGELFF.

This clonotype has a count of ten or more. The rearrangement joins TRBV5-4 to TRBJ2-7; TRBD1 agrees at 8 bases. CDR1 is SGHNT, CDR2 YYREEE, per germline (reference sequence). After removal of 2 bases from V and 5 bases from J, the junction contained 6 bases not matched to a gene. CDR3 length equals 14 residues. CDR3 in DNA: TGTGCCAGCAGCTTTCAGGGGGCCCCACACGAGCAGTACTTC. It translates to CASSFQGAPHEQYF. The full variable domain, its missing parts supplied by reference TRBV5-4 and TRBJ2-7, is ETGVTQSPTHLIKTRGQQVTLRCSSQSGHNTVSWYQQALGQGPQFIFQYYREEENGRGNFPPRFSGLQFPNYSSELNVNALELDDSALYLCASSFQGAPHEQYFGPGTRLTVT.

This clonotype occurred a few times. Here the CDR3 DNA reads TGTGCCAGCAGCCTTGGTGAGGGCCACGAGCAGTACTTC. Protein sequence: CASSLGEGHEQYF. This chain links TRBV7-2 with TRBJ2-7, with a possible D match to TRBD2 (5 bases). Trimming removed 5 bases from V and 5 bases from J, with 13 bases in between. This CDR3 has 13 residues. Germline V gene sequence: CDR1 SGHTA, CDR2 FQGNSA.

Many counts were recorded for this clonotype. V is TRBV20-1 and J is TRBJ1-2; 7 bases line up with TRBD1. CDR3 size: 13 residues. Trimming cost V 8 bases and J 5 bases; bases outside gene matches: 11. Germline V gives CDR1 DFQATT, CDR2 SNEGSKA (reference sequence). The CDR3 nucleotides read TGCAGTCATAACCCGGGACAGCATTATGGCTACACCTTC. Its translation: CSHNPGQHYGYTF.

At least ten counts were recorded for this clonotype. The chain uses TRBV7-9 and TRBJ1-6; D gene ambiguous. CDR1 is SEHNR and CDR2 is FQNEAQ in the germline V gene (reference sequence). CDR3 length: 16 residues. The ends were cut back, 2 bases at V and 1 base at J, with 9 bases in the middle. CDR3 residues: CASSLWSGSYNSPLHF. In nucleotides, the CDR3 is TGTGCCAGCAGCTTATGGAGTGGATCCTATAATTCACCCCTCCACTTT.

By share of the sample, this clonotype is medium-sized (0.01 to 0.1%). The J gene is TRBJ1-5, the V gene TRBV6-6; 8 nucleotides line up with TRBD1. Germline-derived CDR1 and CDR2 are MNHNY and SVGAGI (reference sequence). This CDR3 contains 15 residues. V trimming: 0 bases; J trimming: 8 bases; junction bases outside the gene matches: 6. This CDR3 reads CASSYSDRGDEPQHF. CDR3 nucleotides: TGTGCCAGCAGTTACTCTGACAGGGGAGACGAGCCCCAGCATTTT.

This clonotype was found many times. CDR3 nucleotides: TGTGCCAGCAGTTTAAGGTCTTCCGCGACGGCCGGACCCTACGAGCAGTACTTC. Amino acid sequence: CASSLRSSATAGPYEQYF. The chain links TRBV27 to TRBJ2-7, with no clear D. The length of the CDR3 is 18 residues. Germline V gene lookup returns CDR1 MNHEY and CDR2 SMNVEV (reference sequence). Between the trimmed V and J ends, which lost 2 bases and 2 bases, there was a span of 22 bases.

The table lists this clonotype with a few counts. The CDR3 protein is CASSPTSQGSVHQPQHF. CDR3 DNA: TGTGCCAGTAGTCCCACCTCACAGGGGTCGGTGCATCAGCCCCAGCATTTT. J is TRBJ1-5 and V is TRBV19; TRBD1 agrees at 7 bases. The CDR3 extends over 17 amino acids. The germline CDR1 and CDR2 sequences are LNHDA and SQIVND (reference sequence). Trimming at V came to 5 bases and at J to 5 bases, leaving 15 bases not matched to a gene.

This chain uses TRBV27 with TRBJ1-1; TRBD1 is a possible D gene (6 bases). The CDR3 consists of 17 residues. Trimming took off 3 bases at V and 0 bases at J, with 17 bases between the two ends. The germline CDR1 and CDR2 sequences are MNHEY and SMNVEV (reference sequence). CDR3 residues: CASSLSPGQNMNTEAFF. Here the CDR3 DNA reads TGTGCCAGCAGTTTGTCGCCGGGACAAAACATGAACACTGAAGCTTTCTTT.

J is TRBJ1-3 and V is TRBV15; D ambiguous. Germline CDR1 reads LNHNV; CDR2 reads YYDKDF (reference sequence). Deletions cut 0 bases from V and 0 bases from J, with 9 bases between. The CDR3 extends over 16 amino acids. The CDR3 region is CATSRDLVISGNTIYF. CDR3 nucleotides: TGTGCCACCAGCAGAGATTTGGTTATCTCTGGAAACACCATATATTTT.

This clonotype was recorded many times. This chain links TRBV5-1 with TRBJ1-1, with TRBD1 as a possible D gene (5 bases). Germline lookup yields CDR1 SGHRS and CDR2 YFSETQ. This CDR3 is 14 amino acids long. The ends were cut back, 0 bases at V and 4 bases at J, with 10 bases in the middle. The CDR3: CASSLEGRGTEAFF. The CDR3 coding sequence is TGCGCCAGCAGCTTGGAGGGGAGAGGCACTGAAGCTTTCTTT.

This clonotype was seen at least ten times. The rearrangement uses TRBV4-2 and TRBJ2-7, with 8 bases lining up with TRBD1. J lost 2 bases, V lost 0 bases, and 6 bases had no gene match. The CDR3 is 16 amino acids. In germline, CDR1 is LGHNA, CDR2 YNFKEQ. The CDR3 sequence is CASSQDRGTGTYEQYF. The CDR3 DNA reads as TGTGCCAGCAGCCAAGATCGGGGGACAGGTACCTACGAGCAGTACTTC.

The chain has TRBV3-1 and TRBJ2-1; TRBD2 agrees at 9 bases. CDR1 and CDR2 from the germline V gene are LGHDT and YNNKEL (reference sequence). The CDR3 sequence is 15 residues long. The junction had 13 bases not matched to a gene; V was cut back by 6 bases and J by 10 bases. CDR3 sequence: CASSSLRGGREEQFF. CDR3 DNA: TGTGCCAGCAGTAGTTTGCGGGGGGGCAGGGAGGAGCAGTTCTTC.

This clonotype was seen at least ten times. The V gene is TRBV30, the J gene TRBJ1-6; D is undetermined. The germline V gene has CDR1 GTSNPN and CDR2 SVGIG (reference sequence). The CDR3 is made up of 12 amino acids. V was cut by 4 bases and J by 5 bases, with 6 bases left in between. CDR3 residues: CAWTPDNSPLHF. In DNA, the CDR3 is TGTGCCTGGACCCCCGATAATTCACCCCTCCACTTT.

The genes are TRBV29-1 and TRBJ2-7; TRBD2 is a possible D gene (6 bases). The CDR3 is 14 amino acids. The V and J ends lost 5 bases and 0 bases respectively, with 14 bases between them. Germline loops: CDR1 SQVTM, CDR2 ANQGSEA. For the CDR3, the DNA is TGCAGCGTTACCCGACTAGGGAGCTCCTACGAGCAGTACTTC. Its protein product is CSVTRLGSSYEQYF.

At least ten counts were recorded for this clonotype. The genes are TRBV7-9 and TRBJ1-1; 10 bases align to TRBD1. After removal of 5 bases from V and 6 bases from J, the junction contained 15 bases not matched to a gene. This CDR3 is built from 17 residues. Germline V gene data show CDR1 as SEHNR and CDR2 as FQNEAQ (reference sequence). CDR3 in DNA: TGTGCCAGCAGCCCAAAAGACAGGGGGCAAGGGGGGTCTGAAGCTTTCTTT. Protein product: CASSPKDRGQGGSEAFF.

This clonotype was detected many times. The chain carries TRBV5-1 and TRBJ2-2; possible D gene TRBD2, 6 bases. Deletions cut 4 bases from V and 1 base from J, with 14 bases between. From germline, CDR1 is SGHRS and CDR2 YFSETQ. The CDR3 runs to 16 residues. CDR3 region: CASSPPGLMNTGELFF. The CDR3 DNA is TGCGCCAGCAGCCCACCGGGACTTATGAACACCGGGGAGCTGTTTTTT. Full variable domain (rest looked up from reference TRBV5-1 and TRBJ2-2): KAGVTQTPRYLIKTRGQQVTLSCSPISGHRSVSWYQQTPGQGLQFLFEYFSETQRNKGNFPGRFSGRQFSNSRSEMNVSTLELGDSALYLCASSPPGLMNTGELFFGEGSRLTVL.

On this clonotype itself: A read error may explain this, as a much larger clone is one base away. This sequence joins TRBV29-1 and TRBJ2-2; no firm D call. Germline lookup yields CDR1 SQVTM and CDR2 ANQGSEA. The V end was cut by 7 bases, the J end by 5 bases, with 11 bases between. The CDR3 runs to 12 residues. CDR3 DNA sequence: TGCAGCGCAACAGTAGGAACCGGGGAGCTGTTTTTT. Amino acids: CSATVGTGELFF.

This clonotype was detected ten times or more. The CDR3 reads CASSARAGSHTEAFF. CDR3 sequence (DNA): TGTGCCAGCAGCGCCAGGGCAGGGTCACACACTGAAGCTTTCTTT. The chain links TRBV7-9 to TRBJ1-1; tentatively, D is TRBD1 (5 bases). Germline V gene lookup returns CDR1 SEHNR and CDR2 FQNEAQ (reference sequence). This CDR3 spans 15 amino acids. V gave up 5 bases and J gave up 3 bases, with 16 bases separating them. Full variable domain (outside the CDR3, taken from reference TRBV7-9 and TRBJ1-1): DTGVSQNPRHKITKRGQNVTFRCDPISEHNRLYWYRQTLGQGPEFLTYFQNEAQLEKSRLLSDRFSAERPKGSFSTLEIQRTEQGDSAMYLCASSARAGSHTEAFFGQGTRLTVV.

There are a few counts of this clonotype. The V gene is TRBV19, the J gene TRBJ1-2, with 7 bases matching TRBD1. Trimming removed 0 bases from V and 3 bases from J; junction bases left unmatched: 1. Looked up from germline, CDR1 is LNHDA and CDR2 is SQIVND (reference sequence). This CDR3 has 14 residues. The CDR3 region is CASSIEQGYYGYTF. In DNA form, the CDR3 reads TGTGCCAGTAGTATAGAACAGGGGTACTATGGCTACACCTTC. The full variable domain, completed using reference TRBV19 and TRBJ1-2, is DGGITQSPKYLFRKEGQNVTLSCEQNLNHDAMYWYRQDPGQGLRLIYYSQIVNDFQKGDIAEGYSVSREKKESFPLTVTSAQKNPTAFYLCASSIEQGYYGYTFGSGTRLTVV.

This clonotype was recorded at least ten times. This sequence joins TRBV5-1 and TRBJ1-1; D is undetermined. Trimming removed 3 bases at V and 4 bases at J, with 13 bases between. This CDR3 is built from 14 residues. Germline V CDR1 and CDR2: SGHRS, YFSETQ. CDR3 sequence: CASSSPFLGTEAFF. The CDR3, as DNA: TGCGCCAGCAGCTCCCCCTTCTTAGGCACTGAAGCTTTCTTT.

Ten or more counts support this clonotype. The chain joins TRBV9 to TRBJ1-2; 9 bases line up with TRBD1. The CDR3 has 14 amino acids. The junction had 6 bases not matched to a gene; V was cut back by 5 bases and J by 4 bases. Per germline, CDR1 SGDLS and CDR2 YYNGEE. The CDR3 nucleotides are TGTGCCAGCAGTCTGGGACAGGGCGTCTATGGCTACACCTTC. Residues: CASSLGQGVYGYTF.

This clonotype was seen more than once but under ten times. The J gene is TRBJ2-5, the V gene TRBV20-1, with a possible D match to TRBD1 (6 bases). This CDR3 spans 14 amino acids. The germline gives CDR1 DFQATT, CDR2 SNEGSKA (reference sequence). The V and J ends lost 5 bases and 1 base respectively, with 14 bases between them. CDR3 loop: CSASMGATQETQYF. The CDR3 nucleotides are TGCAGTGCTTCCATGGGGGCTACCCAAGAGACCCAGTACTTC.

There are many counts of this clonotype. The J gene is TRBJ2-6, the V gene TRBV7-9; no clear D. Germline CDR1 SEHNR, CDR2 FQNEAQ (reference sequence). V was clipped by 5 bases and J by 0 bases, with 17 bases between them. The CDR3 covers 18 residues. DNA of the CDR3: TGTGCCAGCAGCGCCGGACCGGGTCTCCTCTCTGGGGCCAACGTCCTGACTTTC. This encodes CASSAGPGLLSGANVLTF.

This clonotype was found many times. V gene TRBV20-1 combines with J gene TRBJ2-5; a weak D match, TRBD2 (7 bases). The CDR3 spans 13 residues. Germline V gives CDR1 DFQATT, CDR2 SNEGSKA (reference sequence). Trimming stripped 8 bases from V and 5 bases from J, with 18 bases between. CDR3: CSRGGHLRETQYF. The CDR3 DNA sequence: TGCAGTAGGGGGGGCCACCTCCGGGAGACCCAGTACTTC.

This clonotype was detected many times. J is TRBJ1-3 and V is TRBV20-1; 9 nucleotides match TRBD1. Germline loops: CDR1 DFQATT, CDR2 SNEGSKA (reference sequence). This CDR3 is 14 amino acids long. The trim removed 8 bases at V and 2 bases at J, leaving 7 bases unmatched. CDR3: CSSARTGAGNTIYF. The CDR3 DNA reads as TGCAGTTCAGCCCGGACAGGGGCTGGAAACACCATATATTTT.

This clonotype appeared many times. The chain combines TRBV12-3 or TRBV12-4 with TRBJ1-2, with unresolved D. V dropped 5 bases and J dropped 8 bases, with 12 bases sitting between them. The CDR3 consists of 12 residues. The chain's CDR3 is CASSQALWGYTF. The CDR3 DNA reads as TGTGCCAGCAGTCAGGCCCTATGGGGCTACACCTTC.

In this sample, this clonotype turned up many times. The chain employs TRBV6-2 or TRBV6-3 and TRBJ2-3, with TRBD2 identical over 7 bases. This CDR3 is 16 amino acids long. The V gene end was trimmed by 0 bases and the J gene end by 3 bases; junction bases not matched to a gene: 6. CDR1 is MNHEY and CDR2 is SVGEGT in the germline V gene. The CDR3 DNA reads TGTGCCAGCAGTTACTCCGGACTAGTTACAACAGATACGCAGTATTTT. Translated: CASSYSGLVTTDTQYF.